The sequence of this TCR beta chain was determined in a study of cytomegalovirus exposure and HLA in healthy donors. This CDR3 contains 15 residues. CDR1 is MNHNY, CDR2 SVGAGI, per germline (reference sequence). J lost 1 base, V lost 6 bases, and 8 bases had no gene match. This clone showed up just a few times. Its antigen is still unknown. Vbeta (60) and Jbeta (13) primers were used in the PCR. Profiling relied on immunoSEQ multiplex PCR, and the TCRdb table lists in-frame clones only, not all of them. The sample has 150,000 to 200,000 clones; 75% are singletons. General study points: A prior analysis recorded that most TCR beta V segments were productive about 90% or about 30% of the time. Diagnosis of cytomegalovirus status made by the classifier reportedly showed high specificity and sensitivity. Across all donors, roughly uniform sequencing depth was an assumption of the presence/absence analyses. The study recorded 150 to 200 TCR beta chains that were cytomegalovirus-associated.

This chain connects TRBV6-6 to TRBJ2-5; TRBD1 matches at 7 bases. The sequence derives from a woman between 50 and 59 years old in good health and CMV-seropositive. What was sequenced was PBMCs. The CDR3 region is CASSQGTALQETQYF. CDR3 nucleotides: TGTGCCAGCAGCCAGGGGACAGCCCTCCAAGAGACCCAGTACTTC.